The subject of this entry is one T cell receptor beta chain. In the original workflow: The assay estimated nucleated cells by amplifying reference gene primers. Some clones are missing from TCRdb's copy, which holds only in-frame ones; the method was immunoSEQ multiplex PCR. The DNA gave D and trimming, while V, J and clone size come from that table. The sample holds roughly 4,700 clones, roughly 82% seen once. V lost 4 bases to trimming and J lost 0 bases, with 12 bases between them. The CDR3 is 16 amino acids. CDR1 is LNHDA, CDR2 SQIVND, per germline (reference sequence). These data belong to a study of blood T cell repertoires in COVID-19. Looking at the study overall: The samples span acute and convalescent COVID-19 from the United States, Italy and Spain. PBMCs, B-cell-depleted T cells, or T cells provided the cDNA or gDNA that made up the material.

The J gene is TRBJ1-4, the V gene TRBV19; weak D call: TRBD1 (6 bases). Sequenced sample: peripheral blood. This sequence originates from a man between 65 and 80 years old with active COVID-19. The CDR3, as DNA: TGTGCCAGTAGTAGCCAGGGGAGTGCAACTAATGAAAAACTGTTTTTT. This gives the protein CASSSQGSATNEKLFF. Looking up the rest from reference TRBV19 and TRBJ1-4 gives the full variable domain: DGGITQSPKYLFRKEGQNVTLSCEQNLNHDAMYWYRQDPGQGLRLIYYSQIVNDFQKGDIAEGYSVSREKKESFPLTVTSAQKNPTAFYLCASSSQGSATNEKLFFGSGTQLSVL.